A selection of T cell receptor beta chains follows, all from one sample in a study of blood T cell repertoires in COVID-19. Assay: immunoSEQ multiplex PCR; the TCRdb copy retains only in-frame clones and omits some. This sample carries 150,000 to 200,000 clones, approximately 79% of them seen once, and the ten largest clones take 17%. The sequenced sample was peripheral blood. These receptors all come from a man in his fifties or sixties with active or convalescent COVID-19. The CDR3 runs from the conserved cysteine through the conserved F or W. Each record gives: V gene, J gene, D gene, clone size, CDR3 DNA, CDR3 protein. D genes are given only for firm matches. Size is omitted from some rows. Given values are once, few, many or a class for expanded clones.

v_gene: TRBV28
j_gene: TRBJ2-3
d_gene: TRBD2
abundance: .
CDR3nt: TGTGCCAGCAGTTTGGAGCGGGAGGGGAACAAGTATTTT
CDR3aa: CASSLEREGNKYF

v_gene: TRBV3-1/TRBV3-2
j_gene: TRBJ2-1
d_gene: TRBD2
abundance: .
CDR3nt: TGTGCCAGCAGCCAAGACGGTGCGGGAGGGTGGAATGAGCAGTTCTTC
CDR3aa: CASSQDGAGGWNEQFF

v_gene: TRBV7-3
j_gene: TRBJ2-7
d_gene: .
abundance: once
CDR3nt: TGTGCCAGCAGCCCAAAGTCAGGGGAAGGCGAGCAGTACTTC
CDR3aa: CASSPKSGEGEQYF

v_gene: TRBV5-5
j_gene: TRBJ1-5
d_gene: TRBD1
abundance: .
CDR3nt: TGTGCCAGCAGCTTGGACCGGACAGGGACAGGTCAGCCCCAGCATTTT
CDR3aa: CASSLDRTGTGQPQHF

v_gene: TRBV9
j_gene: TRBJ2-3
d_gene: TRBD2
abundance: .
CDR3nt: TGTGCCAGCAGCGTAGGAGCGGGAGTTAGGGATACGCAGTATTTT
CDR3aa: CASSVGAGVRDTQYF

v_gene: TRBV10-3
j_gene: TRBJ1-5
d_gene: TRBD1
abundance: .
CDR3nt: TGTGCCATCCGCGGGACAGGTGGCAATCAGCCCCAGCATTTT
CDR3aa: CAIRGTGGNQPQHF

v_gene: TRBV4-2
j_gene: TRBJ2-6
d_gene: TRBD2
abundance: .
CDR3nt: TGTGCCAGCAGCCGCCGGGACAGTCTGACTAGCGGTCGCTACTCTGGGGCCAACGTCCTGACTTTC
CDR3aa: CASSRRDSLTSGRYSGANVLTF

v_gene: TRBV7-2
j_gene: TRBJ1-2
d_gene: TRBD1
abundance: .
CDR3nt: TGTGCCAGCAGCTTAGCGGGGACAGGGGGCGGGAGTGGCTACACCTTC
CDR3aa: CASSLAGTGGGSGYTF

v_gene: TRBV29-1
j_gene: TRBJ2-5
d_gene: TRBD1
abundance: .
CDR3nt: TGCAGCTTTCGGACAGGGTCACAGTACTTC
CDR3aa: CSFRTGSQYF

v_gene: TRBV7-8
j_gene: TRBJ2-3
d_gene: .
abundance: few
CDR3nt: TGTGCCAGCACCCTGGGGGGTAGCTCAGATACGCAGTATTTT
CDR3aa: CASTLGGSSDTQYF

v_gene: TRBV5-1
j_gene: TRBJ1-4
d_gene: .
abundance: .
CDR3nt: TGCGCCAGCACCTCATCGCCGGGGCAGGGGAGGGGTTCGGCTAATGAAAAACTGTTTTTT
CDR3aa: CASTSSPGQGRGSANEKLFF

v_gene: TRBV27
j_gene: TRBJ1-5
d_gene: .
abundance: .
CDR3nt: TGTGCCAGCAGGAGACAGTCTGAGTCGCCCCAGCATTTT
CDR3aa: CASRRQSESPQHF

v_gene: TRBV5-1
j_gene: TRBJ1-1
d_gene: .
abundance: .
CDR3nt: TGCGCCAGCAGCTTCTTTGAGCCGGGGACTGAAGCTTTCTTT
CDR3aa: CASSFFEPGTEAFF

v_gene: TRBV4-1
j_gene: TRBJ2-7
d_gene: TRBD1
abundance: .
CDR3nt: TGCGCCAGCAGCCAAGATCCCCCTTACCGCGACAGGGTCAGCACCTACGAGCAGTACTTC
CDR3aa: CASSQDPPYRDRVSTYEQYF

v_gene: TRBV3-1/TRBV3-2
j_gene: TRBJ2-7
d_gene: TRBD2
abundance: once
CDR3nt: TGTGCCAGCAGCTTGGGGACTAGCGGGAGGCCGTACTTC
CDR3aa: CASSLGTSGRPYF

v_gene: TRBV10-3
j_gene: TRBJ2-7
d_gene: .
abundance: .
CDR3nt: TGTGCCACTTCTCGGGAATCCTACGAGCAGTACTTC
CDR3aa: CATSRESYEQYF

v_gene: TRBV19
j_gene: TRBJ1-1
d_gene: TRBD1
abundance: few
CDR3nt: TGTGCCAGTAGATGGGTGACAGGGGGAGGTAGCACTGAAGCTTTCTTT
CDR3aa: CASRWVTGGGSTEAFF

v_gene: TRBV27
j_gene: TRBJ2-7
d_gene: .
abundance: .
CDR3nt: TGTGCCAGCAGTTTTGAGGAGCCGACAGTAGCCTACGAGCAGTACTTC
CDR3aa: CASSFEEPTVAYEQYF

v_gene: TRBV4-3
j_gene: TRBJ1-2
d_gene: .
abundance: .
CDR3nt: TGCGCCAGCAGCCAAGATCCCCTAGGACAGAACTATGGCTACACCTTC
CDR3aa: CASSQDPLGQNYGYTF

v_gene: TRBV7-9
j_gene: TRBJ1-3
d_gene: .
abundance: .
CDR3nt: TGTGCCAGCAGCCGAACAGGATTCTCTGGAAACACCATATATTTT
CDR3aa: CASSRTGFSGNTIYF

v_gene: TRBV9
j_gene: TRBJ2-3
d_gene: TRBD2
abundance: few
CDR3nt: TGTGCCAGCAGCGTACGCGGGAGAGTCCCAGATACGCAGTATTTT
CDR3aa: CASSVRGRVPDTQYF

v_gene: TRBV7-9
j_gene: TRBJ1-2
d_gene: TRBD1
abundance: .
CDR3nt: TGTGCCAGCAGCTTGGGGACAGGGAATGGCTACACCTTC
CDR3aa: CASSLGTGNGYTF

v_gene: TRBV5-5
j_gene: TRBJ2-1
d_gene: .
abundance: .
CDR3nt: TGTGCCAGCAGCACCGACAGGGGAAGCGGGAGGACCTTGGGGAATGAGCAGTTCTTC
CDR3aa: CASSTDRGSGRTLGNEQFF

v_gene: TRBV12-1
j_gene: TRBJ2-1
d_gene: .
abundance: .
CDR3nt: TGTGCCAGCAGCTCCGCCCGACAGGCCCGGGATAATGAGCAGTTCTTC
CDR3aa: CASSSARQARDNEQFF

v_gene: TRBV7-7
j_gene: TRBJ1-1
d_gene: .
abundance: .
CDR3nt: TGTGCCAGCAGCTTAGCGGAGGGCACTGAAGCTTTCTTT
CDR3aa: CASSLAEGTEAFF

v_gene: TRBV27
j_gene: TRBJ2-7
d_gene: .
abundance: .
CDR3nt: TGTGCCAGCAGTACTAGAGGGGGTGAGCAGTACTTC
CDR3aa: CASSTRGGEQYF